Listed below are T cell receptor beta chains from one sample, sequenced in a study of CD8+ T cells in alopecia areata. Sequencing was performed with immunoSEQ multiplex PCR; in TCRdb, only in-frame clones are kept and a portion is missing. The data hold 100,000 to 150,000 clones, with 47% observed a single time. The material sequenced was NKG2D-low CD8+ T cells sorted from blood. These receptors were taken from a human donor with alopecia areata. The CDR3 runs from the conserved cysteine through the conserved F or W. The order of the fields is clone size, V gene, J gene, CDR3 length, D gene, CDR3 DNA, CDR3 protein. The D gene is left open where the match is weak. Rows may omit the clone size; those that give it use once, few, many or a size class.

size: once
V: TRBV5-6
J: TRBJ1-1
length: 13
D: .
DNA: TGTGCCAGCAGCTTTGGCGTGAGTACTGAAGCTTTCTTT
CDR3: CASSFGVSTEAFF

size: few
V: TRBV19
J: TRBJ2-7
length: 14
D: .
DNA: TGTGCCAGTAGTAAGAATTCAGTTGCCTACGAGCAGTACTTC
CDR3: CASSKNSVAYEQYF

size: once
V: TRBV30
J: TRBJ2-6
length: 14
D: .
DNA: TGTGCCTGGAGTGTAACCTCTGGGGCCAACGTCCTGACTTTC
CDR3: CAWSVTSGANVLTF

size: .
V: TRBV7-3
J: TRBJ2-7
length: 13
D: .
DNA: TGTGCCAGCAGCCCGGGGGGCTACTACGAGCAGTACTTC
CDR3: CASSPGGYYEQYF

size: .
V: TRBV4-1
J: TRBJ2-1
length: 16
D: TRBD2
DNA: TGCGCCAGCAGCCAAGAACTAGCGGGGGTATACAATGAGCAGTTCTTC
CDR3: CASSQELAGVYNEQFF

size: .
V: TRBV5-1
J: TRBJ1-2
length: 14
D: .
DNA: TGCGCCAGCAGCTCAGTGCGGGGCAGCTATGGCTACACCTTC
CDR3: CASSSVRGSYGYTF

size: .
V: TRBV28
J: TRBJ2-3
length: 15
D: TRBD2
DNA: TGTGCCAGCAGTTCTTCTAGGGGAGGGGCTAGAACGCAGTATTTT
CDR3: CASSSSRGGARTQYF

size: .
V: TRBV29-1
J: TRBJ2-3
length: 13
D: .
DNA: TGCAGCGTTGTCGGTCTAGCGACAGATACGCAGTATTTT
CDR3: CSVVGLATDTQYF

size: .
V: TRBV13
J: TRBJ2-7
length: 13
D: .
DNA: TGTGCCAGCAGCTCCACGCCCTCCTACGAGCAGTACTTC
CDR3: CASSSTPSYEQYF

size: .
V: TRBV30
J: TRBJ1-1
length: 13
D: TRBD1
DNA: TGTGCCTGGGACAGGGAGAGCGGCACTGAAGCTTTCTTT
CDR3: CAWDRESGTEAFF

size: .
V: TRBV9
J: TRBJ2-3
length: 15
D: TRBD2
DNA: TGTGCCAGCCACGAGGGTAGCGGGGTTCGAGATACGCAGTATTTT
CDR3: CASHEGSGVRDTQYF

size: few
V: TRBV7-8
J: TRBJ2-3
length: 15
D: .
DNA: TGTGCCAGCAGCTCCTCCGGGATGGACACAGATACGCAGTATTTT
CDR3: CASSSSGMDTDTQYF

size: .
V: TRBV30
J: TRBJ2-1
length: 13
D: .
DNA: TGTGCCTGGTTAGAGGGGCGTGACAATGAGCAGTTCTTC
CDR3: CAWLEGRDNEQFF

size: .
V: TRBV2
J: TRBJ2-5
length: 13
D: TRBD2
DNA: TGTGCCACCCGTGGACTAGATCGAGAGACCCAGTACTTC
CDR3: CATRGLDRETQYF

size: .
V: TRBV27
J: TRBJ1-5
length: 15
D: .
DNA: TGTGCCAGCAGTTTAGTCCCAGGGCGCGATCAGCCCCAGCATTTT
CDR3: CASSLVPGRDQPQHF

size: .
V: TRBV29-1
J: TRBJ2-7
length: 13
D: .
DNA: TGCAGCGTTGTGGAGGACTGGGGACGCGAGCAGTACTTC
CDR3: CSVVEDWGREQYF

size: few
V: TRBV14
J: TRBJ2-5
length: 14
D: TRBD1
DNA: TGTGCCAGCTCCGGGACAGGAGGACCTGAGACCCAGTACTTC
CDR3: CASSGTGGPETQYF

size: few
V: TRBV29-1
J: TRBJ2-1
length: 18
D: TRBD2
DNA: TGCAGCGTTCAAACCGGGACTAGCGGGAGGAAGACCTACAATGAGCAGTTCTTC
CDR3: CSVQTGTSGRKTYNEQFF

size: .
V: TRBV27
J: TRBJ2-7
length: 10
D: TRBD2
DNA: TGTGCCAGCAGAGGCGGGAGGCCGTACTTC
CDR3: CASRGGRPYF

size: .
V: TRBV27
J: TRBJ2-7
length: 15
D: TRBD1
DNA: TGTGCCAGCAGCCTGAGGGGACAGGGCGCCTACGAGCAGTACTTC
CDR3: CASSLRGQGAYEQYF

size: .
V: TRBV29-1
J: TRBJ2-1
length: 15
D: .
DNA: TGCAGCGTTGATTTTCCTTTCACGCCCTACAATGAGCAGTTCTTC
CDR3: CSVDFPFTPYNEQFF

size: .
V: TRBV25-1
J: TRBJ2-2
length: 12
D: .
DNA: TGTGCCAGCACCTACAACACCGGGGAGCTGTTTTTT
CDR3: CASTYNTGELFF

size: .
V: TRBV27
J: TRBJ2-1
length: 15
D: TRBD1
DNA: TGTGCCAGCACGGACCAGGGGGCGCCCTCCAATGAGCAGTTCTTC
CDR3: CASTDQGAPSNEQFF

size: few
V: TRBV29-1
J: TRBJ2-2
length: 11
D: .
DNA: TGCAGCGTTGTTGTCACCGGGGAGCTGTTTTTT
CDR3: CSVVVTGELFF

size: few
V: TRBV9
J: TRBJ2-3
length: 13
D: TRBD1
DNA: TGTGCCAGCAGCGTAGAGGGACAGGATACGCAGTATTTT
CDR3: CASSVEGQDTQYF

size: .
V: TRBV4-2
J: TRBJ1-3
length: 16
D: .
DNA: TGTGCCAGCAGCCAACGCGGGATGGACTCTGGAAACACCATATATTTT
CDR3: CASSQRGMDSGNTIYF

size: .
V: TRBV30
J: TRBJ1-6
length: 13
D: TRBD1
DNA: TGTGCCTGGGCCGGACAGGGTATATCACCCCTCCACTTT
CDR3: CAWAGQGISPLHF

size: few
V: TRBV29-1
J: TRBJ2-1
length: 14
D: TRBD2
DNA: TGCAGCGTTGAGGGGACTAGCGATAGTAATGAGCAGTTCTTC
CDR3: CSVEGTSDSNEQFF

size: .
V: TRBV4-1
J: TRBJ2-3
length: 13
D: .
DNA: TGCGCCAGCAGCCAAGCGATGGAGGATACGCAGTATTTT
CDR3: CASSQAMEDTQYF

size: few
V: TRBV5-1
J: TRBJ2-7
length: 11
D: .
DNA: TGCGCCAGCAGCTTAGGAGACGAGCAGTACTTC
CDR3: CASSLGDEQYF